This TCR beta chain was identified in a study of T cell responses to AZD1222 COVID-19 vaccine. V was pared by 2 bases and J by 1 base, with 5 bases between. The CDR3 totals 14 residues. The germline CDR1 and CDR2 sequences are SGHTA and FQGNSA. Pooling covered second doses at about 4 or about 12 weeks. Profiling relied on immunoSEQ multiplex PCR, and the TCRdb table lists in-frame clones only, not all of them. The sample contains approximately 300,000 clones, about 94% of which appear only once. The table lists this clone with a few counts. The target antigen is unknown. Study-wide findings and caveats: Baseline antibody screening turned up just six or seven seropositive AZD1222 recipients. Targets within unmutated variant regions were reportedly found for nearly half of spike-specific TCRs.

Source: peripheral blood, taken 28 days after the second AZD1222 dose. The receptor's source is an adult who received the AZD1222 COVID-19 vaccine. This rearrangement joins TRBV7-2 to TRBJ2-2; unclear D gene. CDR3 amino acids: CASSLSGNTGELFF. The DNA of the CDR3 is TGTGCCAGCAGCTTATCCGGGAACACCGGGGAGCTGTTTTTT.